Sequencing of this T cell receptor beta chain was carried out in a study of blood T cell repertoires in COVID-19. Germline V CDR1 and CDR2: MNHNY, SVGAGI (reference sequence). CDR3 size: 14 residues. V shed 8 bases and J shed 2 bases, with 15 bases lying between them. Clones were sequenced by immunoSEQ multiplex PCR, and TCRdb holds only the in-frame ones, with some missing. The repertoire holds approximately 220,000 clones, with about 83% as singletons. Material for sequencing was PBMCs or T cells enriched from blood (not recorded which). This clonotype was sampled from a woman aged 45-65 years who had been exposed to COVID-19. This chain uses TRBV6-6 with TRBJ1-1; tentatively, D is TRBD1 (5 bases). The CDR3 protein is CASLGGVVNTEAFF. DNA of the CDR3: TGTGCCAGCCTGGGGGGGGTTGTCAACACTGAAGCTTTCTTT.